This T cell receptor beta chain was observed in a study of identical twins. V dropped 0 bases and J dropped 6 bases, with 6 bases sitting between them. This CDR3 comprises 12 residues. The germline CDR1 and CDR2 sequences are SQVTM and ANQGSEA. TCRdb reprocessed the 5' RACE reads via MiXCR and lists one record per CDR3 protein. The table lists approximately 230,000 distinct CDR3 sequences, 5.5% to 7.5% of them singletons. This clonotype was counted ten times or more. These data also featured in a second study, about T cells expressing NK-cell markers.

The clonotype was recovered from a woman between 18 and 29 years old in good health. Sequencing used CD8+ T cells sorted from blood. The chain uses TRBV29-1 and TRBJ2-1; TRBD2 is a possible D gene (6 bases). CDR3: CSVEEAGNEQFF. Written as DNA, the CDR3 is TGCAGCGTTGAAGAAGCGGGCAATGAGCAGTTCTTC.